This section outlines one T cell receptor (beta chain) sequence together with its context. These data belong to a study of cytomegalovirus exposure and HLA in healthy donors. Looked up from germline, CDR1 is SGHNT and CDR2 is YYREEE (reference sequence). The V end was cut by 3 bases, the J end by 4 bases, with 8 bases between. CDR3 size: 13 residues. With 60 Vbeta and 13 Jbeta primers, the PCR was carried out. Sequencing was performed with immunoSEQ multiplex PCR; in TCRdb, only in-frame clones are kept and a portion is missing. The table includes approximately 210,000 clones, about three quarters detected once.

Specimen: PBMCs. The TCR sequence derives from a woman in her thirties in good health and CMV-seropositive. The chain links TRBV5-4 to TRBJ2-1, with a possible D match to TRBD2 (5 bases). Here the CDR3 DNA reads TGTGCCAGCAGCTCCTCGGGGTACAATGAGCAGTTCTTC. Protein: CASSSSGYNEQFF.